Following are 24 T cell receptor beta chains from one sample sequenced in a study of spatial heterogeneity in lung cancer. Time point here: blood at routine non-recurrence follow-up after resection. TCRdb recomputed calls from the 5' RACE reads with MiXCR, one row per CDR3 protein. The sample has fewer than 150,000 distinct CDR3 sequences, 10% to 11% seen once; the top ten hold roughly a quarter. Sequencing was performed on PBMCs, taken at follow-up. The origin of the receptors is a female donor with early-stage non-small cell lung cancer.

The chain links TRBV5-1 to TRBJ2-2, with D tentatively TRBD1 or TRBD2 (5 bases each). This CDR3 has 16 amino acids. Trimming removed 0 bases from V and 4 bases from J, with 13 bases in between. CDR1 and CDR2 (germline): SGHRS, YFSETQ. The CDR3 loop reads CASSLAEGMGTGELFF. In DNA, the CDR3 is TGCGCCAGCAGCTTGGCCGAGGGGATGGGCACCGGGGAGCTGTTTTTT. Together with reference TRBV5-1 and TRBJ2-2, the CDR3 gives the full variable domain: KAGVTQTPRYLIKTRGQQVTLSCSPISGHRSVSWYQQTPGQGLQFLFEYFSETQRNKGNFPGRFSGRQFSNSRSEMNVSTLELGDSALYLCASSLAEGMGTGELFFGEGSRLTVL.

This clonotype was observed many times. The chain couples TRBV7-3 to TRBJ2-1; the D call may be TRBD1 or TRBD2 (5 bases each). Trimming stripped 5 bases from V and 7 bases from J, with 18 bases between. CDR3 length equals 15 residues. The germline CDR1 and CDR2 sequences are SGHTA and FQGTGA. The CDR3 sequence is CASSESGTKGNEQFF. CDR3 in DNA: TGTGCCAGCAGCGAGTCCGGGACCAAGGGTAATGAGCAGTTCTTC.

This clonotype was picked up a small number of times. V is TRBV11-2 and J is TRBJ2-1; 11 nucleotides align to TRBD2. CDR1 is SGHAT, CDR2 FQNNGV, per germline. Trimming at V came to 7 bases and at J to 9 bases, leaving 11 bases not matched to a gene. CDR3 length: 15 amino acids. In DNA, the CDR3 is TGTGCCAGCACGCAGAGGTCTAGCGGGAGGTCTGAGCAGTTCTTC. This gives the protein CASTQRSSGRSEQFF. Using reference TRBV11-2 and TRBJ2-1 for the parts outside the CDR3, the full variable domain is EAGVAQSPRYKIIEKRQSVAFWCNPISGHATLYWYQQILGQGPKLLIQFQNNGVVDDSQLPKDRFSAERLKGVDSTLKIQPAKLEDSAVYLCASTQRSSGRSEQFFGPGTRLTVL.

At least ten counts were recorded for this clonotype. V is TRBV24-1 and J is TRBJ1-5; D call uncertain. V was pared by 3 bases and J by 7 bases, with 12 bases between. The germline V gene encodes CDR1 KGHDR and CDR2 SFDVKD. This CDR3 has 14 amino acids. CDR3 region: CATSDADRFQPQHF. The DNA of the CDR3 is TGTGCCACCAGTGATGCTGACCGTTTCCAGCCCCAGCATTTT.

This clonotype was seen ten or more times. Germline and junction disagree at one end, which may indicate a read error. The gene calls are TRBV28 and TRBJ2-5; 9 bases align to TRBD1. The germline V gene encodes CDR1 MDHEN and CDR2 SYDVKM. CDR3 length: 15 amino acids. The CDR3 coding sequence is TGTGCCAGCAGTTCCGGGGACAGGGACCAGGAGACCCAGTACTTC. This translates into CASSSGDRDQETQYF.

The chain couples TRBV5-1 to TRBJ1-2; D may be TRBD1 (5 bases). The CDR3 loop spans 13 amino acids. Trimming shortened V by 4 bases and J by 2 bases, and 9 bases separated the two germline ends. Per germline, CDR1 SGHRS and CDR2 YFSETQ. CDR3 nucleotides: TGCGCCAGCAGCCAGGGAAGCAACTATGGCTACACCTTC. Amino acids: CASSQGSNYGYTF.

This clonotype appeared many times. V is TRBV6-5 and J is TRBJ1-6; 9 bases fit TRBD1. The CDR3 has 16 amino acids. The V segment lost 6 bases and the J segment 8 bases; nucleotides outside the gene matches: 11. Germline V gene data show CDR1 as MNHEY and CDR2 as SVGAGI. The CDR3 here is CASSMGDRVIDSPLHF. The CDR3 DNA reads TGTGCCAGCAGCATGGGGGACAGGGTGATTGATTCACCCCTCCACTTT.

The chain combines TRBV29-1 with TRBJ2-7; the D gene is possibly TRBD1 (6 bases). Between the trimmed V and J ends, which lost 6 bases and 2 bases, there was a span of 14 bases. The CDR3 consists of 13 residues. Germline values: CDR1 SQVTM, CDR2 ANQGSEA. The CDR3 region has the DNA TGCAGCGTCGACACCGGGACAACCTACGAGCAGTACTTC. It encodes CSVDTGTTYEQYF.

V gene TRBV28 combines with J gene TRBJ1-6; 7 bases align to TRBD1. The CDR3 runs 13 residues. Germline lookup yields CDR1 MDHEN and CDR2 SYDVKM. V shed 4 bases and J 8 bases; nucleotides not matched to a gene: 2. The DNA for the CDR3 is TGTGCCAGCAGTTCCGGACAGGATTCACCCCTCCACTTT. Amino acid sequence: CASSSGQDSPLHF.

CDR3 region: CATSDPPSSQPQHF. CDR3 sequence (DNA): TGTGCCACCAGTGATCCCCCTTCCAGTCAGCCCCAGCATTTT. This rearrangement joins TRBV24-1 to TRBJ1-5; no reliable D call. The germline V and J ends were trimmed by 3 bases and 6 bases, with 11 bases remaining between them. Looked up from germline, CDR1 is KGHDR and CDR2 is SFDVKD. CDR3 size: 14 residues.

The chain is built from TRBV11-2 and TRBJ1-5; D gene ambiguous. Trimming shortened V by 0 bases and J by 3 bases, and 9 bases separated the two germline ends. The V gene's germline CDR1 is SGHAT and CDR2 FQNNGV. This CDR3 spans 15 amino acids. CDR3 sequence reads: CASSLDGVVNQPQHF. The CDR3 nucleotides read TGTGCCAGCAGCTTAGATGGGGTTGTCAATCAGCCCCAGCATTTT.

The sample holds many counts of this clonotype. This chain connects TRBV5-1 to TRBJ1-1, with D hard to call. The V gene lost 4 bases and the J gene lost 0 bases, with 7 bases spanning the gap. The CDR3 consists of 13 residues. CDR1 and CDR2 from the germline V gene are SGHRS and YFSETQ. The CDR3 bases are TGCGCCAGCAGCCCGGACCTGAACACTGAAGCTTTCTTT. It translates to CASSPDLNTEAFF.

In DNA form, the CDR3 reads TGCAGCGTAGCATCGGGACACCGGGGGCCGGTCGAGCAGTACTTC. Translating it yields CSVASGHRGPVEQYF. This chain uses TRBV29-1 with TRBJ2-7, with D tentatively TRBD1 or TRBD2 (6 bases each). Germline CDR1 reads SQVTM; CDR2 reads ANQGSEA. The CDR3 sequence is 15 residues long. V lost 6 bases to trimming and J lost 6 bases, with 24 bases between them.

There are a few counts of this clonotype. The rearrangement uses TRBV11-2 and TRBJ2-7; TRBD1 matches at 9 bases. The CDR3 extends over 15 amino acids. CDR1 is SGHAT and CDR2 is FQNNGV in the germline V gene. The V segment lost 6 bases and the J segment 2 bases; nucleotides outside the gene matches: 8. The CDR3 reads CASRDPGQGAYEQYF. The CDR3 DNA sequence: TGTGCCAGCAGGGACCCGGGACAGGGTGCCTACGAGCAGTACTTC.

This clonotype appeared a few times. The chain has TRBV28 and TRBJ1-2; no reliable D call. The CDR3 contains 14 residues. Germline V gives CDR1 MDHEN, CDR2 SYDVKM. Trimming shortened V by 6 bases and J by 7 bases, and 18 bases separated the two germline ends. This chain's CDR3 is CASRTQPKGFGYTF. The CDR3 nucleotides read TGTGCCAGCAGAACCCAGCCTAAGGGCTTTGGCTACACCTTC.

The rearrangement joins TRBV5-6 to TRBJ2-5; 8 positions match TRBD2. V was clipped by 0 bases and J by 4 bases; unmatched bases: 11. The CDR3 is made up of 17 amino acids. The germline V gene encodes CDR1 SGHDT and CDR2 YYEEEE. The CDR3 coding sequence is TGTGCCAGCAGCTTGGAAGGGAGCGGGAGATGGGGAGAGACCCAGTACTTC. Protein sequence: CASSLEGSGRWGETQYF.

The chain uses TRBV7-2 and TRBJ2-1; no clear D. This CDR3 spans 15 amino acids. Germline V lookup: CDR1 SGHTA, CDR2 FQGNSA. V was pared by 5 bases and J by 0 bases, with 11 bases between. The CDR3 is CASSPEQSSYNEQFF. For the CDR3, the DNA is TGTGCCAGCAGCCCTGAACAGAGCTCCTACAATGAGCAGTTCTTC.

The rearrangement links TRBV12-3 or TRBV12-4 to TRBJ1-2, with D perhaps TRBD1 (5 bases). V was clipped by 6 bases and J by 2 bases, with 13 bases between them. There are 14 residues in the CDR3. CDR3 region: CASSRTTENYGYTF. The CDR3 nucleotides read TGTGCCAGCAGCCGCACGACAGAGAACTATGGCTACACCTTC.

This clonotype was seen many times. This chain connects TRBV15 to TRBJ1-1; D is undetermined. The V end was cut by 2 bases, the J end by 7 bases, with 5 bases between. CDR1 is LNHNV and CDR2 is YYDKDF in the germline V gene (reference sequence). This CDR3 is built from 11 residues. CDR3 sequence (DNA): TGTGCCACCAGCAGATCGGATGAAGCTTTCTTT. This codes for CATSRSDEAFF. Drawing the rest from reference TRBV15 and TRBJ1-1, the complete variable domain is DAMVIQNPRYQVTQFGKPVTLSCSQTLNHNVMYWYQQKSSQAPKLLFHYYDKDFNNEADTPDNFQSRRPNTSFCFLDIRSPGLGDTAMYLCATSRSDEAFFGQGTRLTVV.

CDR3 coding DNA: TGTGCCAGCAGCTTACAGGGGACAACTAATGAAAAACTGTTTTTT. As protein: CASSLQGTTNEKLFF. This sequence joins TRBV7-2 and TRBJ1-4; D is possibly TRBD1 (6 bases). Germline V CDR1 and CDR2: SGHTA, FQGNSA. V was clipped by 2 bases and J by 0 bases, with 7 bases between them. This CDR3 is 15 amino acids long.

In its sample, this clonotype was seen many times. The chain links TRBV28 to TRBJ1-1, with TRBD1 as a possible D gene (5 bases). The CDR3 is 15 residues long. V lost 5 bases and J lost 0, with 13 bases in between. The germline gives CDR1 MDHEN, CDR2 SYDVKM. CDR3 in amino acids: CASSRGDRMNTEAFF. The CDR3 nucleotides read TGTGCCAGCAGTCGGGGGGACCGGATGAACACTGAAGCTTTCTTT.

Only a few counts were recorded for this clonotype. The chain employs TRBV28 and TRBJ2-7; TRBD2 might be the D (5 bases). V lost 6 bases to trimming and J lost 4 bases, with 16 bases between them. From germline, CDR1 is MDHEN and CDR2 SYDVKM. CDR3 length: 14 amino acids. CDR3 sequence reads: CASSQGGFNYEQYF. Here the CDR3 DNA reads TGTGCCAGCAGCCAAGGAGGATTCAATTACGAGCAGTACTTC.

The chain joins TRBV30 to TRBJ2-7; unclear D gene. Germline loops: CDR1 GTSNPN, CDR2 SVGIG (reference sequence). The CDR3 contains 12 residues. The V and J ends lost 0 bases and 3 bases respectively, with 6 bases between them. CDR3 coding DNA: TGTGCCTGGAGTGTAGAGTTCTACGAGCAGTACTTC. Protein: CAWSVEFYEQYF. The variable domain in full, completed from reference TRBV30 and TRBJ2-7, reads SQTIHQWPATLVQPVGSPLSLECTVEGTSNPNLYWYRQAAGRGLQLLFYSVGIGQISSEVPQNLSASRPQDRQFILSSKKLLLSDSGFYLCAWSVEFYEQYFGPGTRLTVT.

This clonotype was observed at least ten times. V usage is TRBV28 and J usage is TRBJ1-2, with unresolved D. CDR3 length equals 11 residues. Trimming removed 6 bases at V and 7 bases at J, with 9 bases between. CDR1 and CDR2 (germline): MDHEN, SYDVKM. CDR3 in amino acids: CASRSLLGYTF. As DNA, the CDR3 is TGTGCCAGCAGATCCTTACTTGGCTACACCTTC.